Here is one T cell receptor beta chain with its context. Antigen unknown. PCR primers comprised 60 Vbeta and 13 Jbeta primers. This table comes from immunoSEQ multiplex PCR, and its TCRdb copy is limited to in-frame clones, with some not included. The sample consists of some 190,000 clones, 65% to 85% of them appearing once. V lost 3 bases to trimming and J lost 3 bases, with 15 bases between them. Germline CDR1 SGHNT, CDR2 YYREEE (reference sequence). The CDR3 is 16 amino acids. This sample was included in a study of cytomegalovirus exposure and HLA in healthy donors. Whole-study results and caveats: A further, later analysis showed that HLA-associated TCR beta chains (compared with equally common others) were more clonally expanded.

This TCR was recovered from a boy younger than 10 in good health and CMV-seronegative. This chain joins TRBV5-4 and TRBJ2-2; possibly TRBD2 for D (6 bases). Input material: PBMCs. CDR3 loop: CASSSGWGLDTGELFF. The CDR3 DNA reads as TGTGCCAGCAGCTCAGGTTGGGGACTGGACACCGGGGAGCTGTTTTTT.